This TCR beta chain was recovered during a study of blood T cells in healthy people across ages. With 4 bases removed from V and 9 bases from J, the gap between germline ends came to 10 bases. The CDR3 has 12 residues. CDR1 is SNHLY, CDR2 FYNNEI, per germline. Combining a sample-barcoded 5' primer with a J-beta primer mix, a second PCR ran for 7 to 11 cycles. TCRdb passed the 5' RACE reads through MiXCR, listing each CDR3 protein once. The sample contains around 1.5 million distinct CDR3 sequences, 30% to 35% of which appear only once. This TCR came from a woman younger than 45 in good health. Sequenced material: blood. The J gene is TRBJ2-1, the V gene TRBV2, with D maybe TRBD2 (5 bases). The CDR3 nucleotides are TGTGCCAGCAGTGTTTGGGCGGGTGAGCAGTTCTTC. It encodes CASSVWAGEQFF.